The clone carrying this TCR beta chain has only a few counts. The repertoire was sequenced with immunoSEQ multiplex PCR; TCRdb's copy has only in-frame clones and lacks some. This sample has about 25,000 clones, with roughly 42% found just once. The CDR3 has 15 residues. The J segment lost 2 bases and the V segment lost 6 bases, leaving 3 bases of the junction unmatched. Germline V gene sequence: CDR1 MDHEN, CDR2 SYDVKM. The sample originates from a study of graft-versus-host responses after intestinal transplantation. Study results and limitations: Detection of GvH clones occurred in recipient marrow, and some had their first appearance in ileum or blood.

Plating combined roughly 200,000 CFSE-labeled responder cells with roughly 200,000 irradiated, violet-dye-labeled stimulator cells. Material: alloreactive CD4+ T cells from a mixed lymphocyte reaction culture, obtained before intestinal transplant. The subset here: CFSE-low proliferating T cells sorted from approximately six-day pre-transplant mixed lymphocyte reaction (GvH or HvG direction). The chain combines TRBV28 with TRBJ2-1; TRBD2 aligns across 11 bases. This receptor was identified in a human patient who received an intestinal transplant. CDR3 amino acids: CASSLAGGPYNEQFF. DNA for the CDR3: TGTGCCAGCAGCTTAGCGGGAGGGCCCTACAATGAGCAGTTCTTC.